The sequence of this TCR beta chain was determined in a study of blood T cell repertoires in COVID-19. The overall study: The analysed material was cDNA or gDNA that came from T cells, B-cell-depleted T cells, or PBMCs.

The CDR3 totals 15 residues. With 5 bases clipped from V and 2 bases from J, the junction kept 6 bases outside the gene matches. The germline gives CDR1 SGHVS, CDR2 FQNEAQ. Profiling relied on immunoSEQ multiplex PCR, and the TCRdb table lists in-frame clones only, not all of them. This sample has 130,000 or so clones, with 84% found just once. The sequencing input was peripheral blood. The V and J genes are TRBV7-8 and TRBJ2-5; 9 positions match TRBD2. The sequence was collected from a human donor in a cohort sampled during active COVID-19. CDR3 in amino acids: CASSPRGGLQETQYF. Written as DNA, the CDR3 is TGTGCCAGCAGCCCGCGGGGGGGGTTACAAGAGACCCAGTACTTC. Full variable domain (missing parts from reference TRBV7-8 and TRBJ2-5): GAGVSQSPRYKVAKRGQDVALRCDPISGHVSLFWYQQALGQGPEFLTYFQNEAQLDKSGLPSDRFFAERPEGSVSTLKIQRTQQEDSAVYLCASSPRGGLQETQYFGPGTRLLVL.